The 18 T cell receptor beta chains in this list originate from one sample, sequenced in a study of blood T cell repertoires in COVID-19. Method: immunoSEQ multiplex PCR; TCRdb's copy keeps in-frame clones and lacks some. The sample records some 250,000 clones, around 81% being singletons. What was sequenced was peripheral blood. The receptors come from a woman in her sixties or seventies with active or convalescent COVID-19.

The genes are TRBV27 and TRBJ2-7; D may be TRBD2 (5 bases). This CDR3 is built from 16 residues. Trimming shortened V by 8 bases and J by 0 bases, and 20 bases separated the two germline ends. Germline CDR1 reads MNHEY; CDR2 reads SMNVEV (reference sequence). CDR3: CASARRGLLSSYEQYF. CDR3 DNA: TGTGCCAGCGCCCGACGAGGACTTCTGAGCTCCTACGAGCAGTACTTC.

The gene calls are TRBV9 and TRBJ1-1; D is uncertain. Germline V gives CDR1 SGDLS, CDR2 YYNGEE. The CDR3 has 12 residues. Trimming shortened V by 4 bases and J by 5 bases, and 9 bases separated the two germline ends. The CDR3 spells CASSPGRTEAFF. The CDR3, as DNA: TGTGCCAGCAGCCCGGGTCGAACTGAAGCTTTCTTT.

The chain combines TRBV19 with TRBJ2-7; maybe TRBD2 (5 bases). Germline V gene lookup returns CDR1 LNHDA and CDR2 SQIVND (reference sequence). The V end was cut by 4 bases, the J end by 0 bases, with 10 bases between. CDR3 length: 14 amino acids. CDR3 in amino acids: CASSRGAGSYEQYF. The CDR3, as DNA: TGTGCCAGTAGTAGAGGTGCGGGCTCCTACGAGCAGTACTTC.

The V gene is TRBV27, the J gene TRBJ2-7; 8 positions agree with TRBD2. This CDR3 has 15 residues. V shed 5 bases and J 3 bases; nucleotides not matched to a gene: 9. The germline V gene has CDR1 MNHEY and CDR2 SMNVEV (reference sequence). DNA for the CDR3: TGTGCCAGCAGTCCGCGGAGCGGGGGTTTCTACGAGCAGTACTTC. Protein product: CASSPRSGGFYEQYF.

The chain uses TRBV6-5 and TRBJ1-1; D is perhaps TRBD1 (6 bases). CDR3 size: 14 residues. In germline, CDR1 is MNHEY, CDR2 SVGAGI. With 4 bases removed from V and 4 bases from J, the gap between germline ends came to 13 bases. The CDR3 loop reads CASSFRTGFTEAFF. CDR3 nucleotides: TGTGCCAGCAGTTTCAGAACAGGGTTCACTGAAGCTTTCTTT.

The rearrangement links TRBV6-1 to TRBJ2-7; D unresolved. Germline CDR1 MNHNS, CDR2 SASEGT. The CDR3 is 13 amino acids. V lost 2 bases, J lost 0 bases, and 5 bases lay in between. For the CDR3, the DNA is TGTGCCAGCAGTGAAAACACCTCCTACGAGCAGTACTTC. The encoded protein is CASSENTSYEQYF.

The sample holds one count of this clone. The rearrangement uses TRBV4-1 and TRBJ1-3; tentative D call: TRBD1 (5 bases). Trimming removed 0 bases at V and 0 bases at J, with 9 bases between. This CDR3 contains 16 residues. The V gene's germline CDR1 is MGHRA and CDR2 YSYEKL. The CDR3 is CASSQEGRASGNTIYF. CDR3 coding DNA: TGCGCCAGCAGCCAAGAGGGCAGGGCCTCTGGAAACACCATATATTTT.

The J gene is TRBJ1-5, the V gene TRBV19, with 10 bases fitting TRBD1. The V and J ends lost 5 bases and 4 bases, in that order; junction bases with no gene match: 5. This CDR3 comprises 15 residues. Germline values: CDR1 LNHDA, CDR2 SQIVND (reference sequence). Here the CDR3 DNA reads TGTGCCAGTAGTCTAGGACAGGGGGGAAATCAGCCCCAGCATTTT. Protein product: CASSLGQGGNQPQHF.

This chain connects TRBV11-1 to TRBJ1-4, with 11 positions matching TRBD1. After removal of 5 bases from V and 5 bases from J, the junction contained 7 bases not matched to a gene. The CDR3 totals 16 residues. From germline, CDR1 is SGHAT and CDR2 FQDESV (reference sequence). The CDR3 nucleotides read TGTGCCAGCAGCAGGGGCCGGGACAGGGGGAATGAAAAACTGTTTTTT. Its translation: CASSRGRDRGNEKLFF.

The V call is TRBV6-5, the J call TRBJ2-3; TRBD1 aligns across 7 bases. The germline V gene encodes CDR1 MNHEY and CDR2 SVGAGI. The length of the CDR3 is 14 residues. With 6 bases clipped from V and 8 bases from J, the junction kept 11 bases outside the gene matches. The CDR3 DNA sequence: TGTGCCAGCAGATACAAACAGGGGAAGGGTACGCAGTATTTT. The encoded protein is CASRYKQGKGTQYF.

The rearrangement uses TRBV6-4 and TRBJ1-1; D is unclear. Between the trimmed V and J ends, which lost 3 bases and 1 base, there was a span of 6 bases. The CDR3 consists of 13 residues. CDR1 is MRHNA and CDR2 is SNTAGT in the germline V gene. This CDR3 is CASSETGNTEAFF. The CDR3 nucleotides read TGTGCCAGCAGTGAAACGGGGAACACTGAAGCTTTCTTT.

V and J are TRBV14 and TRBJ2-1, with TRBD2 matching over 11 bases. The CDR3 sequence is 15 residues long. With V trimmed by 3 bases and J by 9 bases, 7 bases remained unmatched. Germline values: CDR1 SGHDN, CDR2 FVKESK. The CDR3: CASSHFSGGAAEQFF. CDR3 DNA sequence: TGTGCCAGCAGCCATTTTAGCGGGGGGGCCGCTGAGCAGTTCTTC.

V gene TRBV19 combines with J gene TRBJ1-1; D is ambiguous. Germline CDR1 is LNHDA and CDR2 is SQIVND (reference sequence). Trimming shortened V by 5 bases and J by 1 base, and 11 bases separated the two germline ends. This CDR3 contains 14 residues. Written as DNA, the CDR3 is TGTGCCAGTAGTTACAGCAAAAGGAACACTGAAGCTTTCTTT. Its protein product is CASSYSKRNTEAFF.

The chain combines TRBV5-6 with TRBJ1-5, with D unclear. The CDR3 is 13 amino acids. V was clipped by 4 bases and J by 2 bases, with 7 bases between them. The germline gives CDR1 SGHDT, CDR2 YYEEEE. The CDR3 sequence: CASSEGRNQPQHF. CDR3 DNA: TGTGCCAGCAGCGAGGGTCGCAATCAGCCCCAGCATTTT.

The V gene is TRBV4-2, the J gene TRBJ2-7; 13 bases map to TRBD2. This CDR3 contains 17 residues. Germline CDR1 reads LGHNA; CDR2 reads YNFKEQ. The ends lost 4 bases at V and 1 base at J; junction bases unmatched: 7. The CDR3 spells CASSLGLAGVRSYEQYF. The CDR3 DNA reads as TGTGCCAGCAGCCTCGGACTAGCGGGGGTAAGATCCTACGAGCAGTACTTC.

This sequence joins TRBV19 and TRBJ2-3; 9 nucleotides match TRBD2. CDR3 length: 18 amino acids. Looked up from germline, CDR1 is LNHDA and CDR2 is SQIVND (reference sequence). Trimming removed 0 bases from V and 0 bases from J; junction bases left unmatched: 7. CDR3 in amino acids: CASSIEAGGLLSTDTQYF. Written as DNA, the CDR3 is TGTGCCAGTAGTATAGAAGCGGGGGGCCTACTGAGCACAGATACGCAGTATTTT. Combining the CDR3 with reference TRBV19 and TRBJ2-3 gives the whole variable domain DGGITQSPKYLFRKEGQNVTLSCEQNLNHDAMYWYRQDPGQGLRLIYYSQIVNDFQKGDIAEGYSVSREKKESFPLTVTSAQKNPTAFYLCASSIEAGGLLSTDTQYFGPGTRLTVL.

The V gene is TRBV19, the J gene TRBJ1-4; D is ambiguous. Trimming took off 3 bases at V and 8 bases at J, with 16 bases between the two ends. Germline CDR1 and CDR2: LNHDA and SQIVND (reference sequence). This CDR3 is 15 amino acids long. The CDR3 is CASSIARGIREKLFF. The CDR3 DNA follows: TGTGCCAGTAGTATTGCCCGGGGTATTCGGGAAAAACTGTTTTTT. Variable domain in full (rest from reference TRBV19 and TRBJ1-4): DGGITQSPKYLFRKEGQNVTLSCEQNLNHDAMYWYRQDPGQGLRLIYYSQIVNDFQKGDIAEGYSVSREKKESFPLTVTSAQKNPTAFYLCASSIARGIREKLFFGSGTQLSVL.

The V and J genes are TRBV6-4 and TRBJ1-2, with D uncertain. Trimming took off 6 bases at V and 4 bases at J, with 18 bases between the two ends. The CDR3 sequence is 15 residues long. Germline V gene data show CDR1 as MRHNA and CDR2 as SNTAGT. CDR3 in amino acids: CASSEEGSSSYGYTF. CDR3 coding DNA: TGTGCCAGCAGCGAGGAGGGTTCGAGCTCCTATGGCTACACCTTC.